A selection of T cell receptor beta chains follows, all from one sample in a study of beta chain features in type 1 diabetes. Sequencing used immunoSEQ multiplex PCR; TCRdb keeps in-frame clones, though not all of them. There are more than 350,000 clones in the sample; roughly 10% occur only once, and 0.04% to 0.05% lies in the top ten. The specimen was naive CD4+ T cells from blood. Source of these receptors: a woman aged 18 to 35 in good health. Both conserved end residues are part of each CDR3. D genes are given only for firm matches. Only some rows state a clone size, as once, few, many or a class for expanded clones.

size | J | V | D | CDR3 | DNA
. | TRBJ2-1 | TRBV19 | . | CASSGLNTYNEQFF | TGTGCCAGTAGTGGCTTGAACACCTACAATGAGCAGTTCTTC
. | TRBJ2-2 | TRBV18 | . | CASSAKNTGELFF | TGTGCCAGCTCAGCCAAGAACACCGGGGAGCTGTTTTTT
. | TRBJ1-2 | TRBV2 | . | CASYGVRYGYTF | TGTGCCAGCTACGGGGTCCGATATGGCTACACCTTC
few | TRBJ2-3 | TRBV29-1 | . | CSVVSASLDTQYF | TGCAGCGTTGTTAGCGCCAGTTTAGATACGCAGTATTTT
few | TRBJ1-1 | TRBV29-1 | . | CSVVWGLNTEAFF | TGCAGCGTTGTTTGGGGGCTGAACACTGAAGCTTTCTTT
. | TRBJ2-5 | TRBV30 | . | CAWSGGTGRDYQETQYF | TGTGCCTGGAGTGGTGGAACAGGCCGGGACTACCAAGAGACCCAGTACTTC
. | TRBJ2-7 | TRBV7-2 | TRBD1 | CASSHRGQSSYEQYF | TGTGCCAGCAGCCACAGGGGACAGAGTTCCTACGAGCAGTACTTC
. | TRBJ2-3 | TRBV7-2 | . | CASSLVGGPNTQYF | TGTGCCAGCAGCTTAGTTGGGGGGCCAAATACGCAGTATTTT
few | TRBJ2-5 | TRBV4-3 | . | CASSQAATQTQYF | TGCGCCAGCAGCCAAGCTGCGACCCAGACCCAGTACTTC
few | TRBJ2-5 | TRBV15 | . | CATSRTRGQVYQETQYF | TGTGCCACCAGCAGAACGAGGGGTCAGGTGTACCAAGAGACCCAGTACTTC
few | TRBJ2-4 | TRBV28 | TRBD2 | CASSLPSGDLAKNIQYF | TGTGCCAGCAGTTTACCTAGCGGGGATTTAGCCAAAAACATTCAGTACTTC
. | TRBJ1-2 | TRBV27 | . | CASSLTRGLAGYTF | TGTGCCAGCAGTTTGACAAGGGGCCTCGCCGGCTACACCTTC
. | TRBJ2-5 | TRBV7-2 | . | CASSLTSIDLETQYF | TGTGCCAGCAGCTTGACCAGTATAGACTTGGAGACCCAGTACTTC
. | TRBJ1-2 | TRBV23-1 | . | CASEHYGYTF | TGCGCCAGCGAACACTATGGCTACACCTTC
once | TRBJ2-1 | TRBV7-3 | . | CASSLTTRSGEQFF | TGTGCCAGCAGCCTAACGACTAGGTCGGGTGAGCAGTTCTTC
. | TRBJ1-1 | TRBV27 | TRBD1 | CATQGGTGGTEAFF | TGTGCCACCCAGGGAGGGACAGGGGGCACTGAAGCTTTCTTT
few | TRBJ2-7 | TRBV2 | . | CASRRTALYEQYF | TGTGCCAGCAGGAGGACAGCCTTATACGAGCAGTACTTC
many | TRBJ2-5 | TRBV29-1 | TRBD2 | CSVLAGGETQYF | TGCAGCGTATTAGCGGGAGGAGAGACCCAGTACTTC
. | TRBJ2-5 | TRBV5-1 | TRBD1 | CASSPGTAEETQYF | TGCGCCAGCAGCCCCGGGACAGCCGAAGAGACCCAGTACTTC
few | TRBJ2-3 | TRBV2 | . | CASSEDGIDPGTDTQYF | TGTGCCAGCAGTGAAGATGGCATCGACCCAGGCACAGATACGCAGTATTTT
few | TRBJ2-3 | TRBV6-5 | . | CASRRGLTQYF | TGTGCCAGCCGGAGAGGTCTTACGCAGTATTTT
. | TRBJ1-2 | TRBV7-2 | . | CASSTRQLYGYTF | TGTGCCAGCAGCACACGACAGCTCTATGGCTACACCTTC
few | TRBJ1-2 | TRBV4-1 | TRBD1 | CASSQPGQAAYGYTF | TGCGCCAGCAGCCAACCGGGACAGGCCGCCTATGGCTACACCTTC
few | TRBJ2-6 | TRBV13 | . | CASSLGKSGANVLTF | TGTGCCAGCAGCTTGGGGAAATCTGGGGCCAACGTCCTGACTTTC
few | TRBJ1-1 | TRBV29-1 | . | CSVVITMNTEAFF | TGCAGCGTTGTGATTACTATGAACACTGAAGCTTTCTTT
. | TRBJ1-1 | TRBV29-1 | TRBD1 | CSVSDRAEAFF | TGCAGCGTTTCGGACAGGGCTGAAGCTTTCTTT
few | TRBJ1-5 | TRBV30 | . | CAWRDRNSNQPQHF | TGTGCCTGGAGAGACAGAAATAGCAATCAGCCCCAGCATTTT
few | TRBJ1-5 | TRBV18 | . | CASSFGYSNQPQHF | TGTGCCAGCTCATTCGGATATAGCAATCAGCCCCAGCATTTT
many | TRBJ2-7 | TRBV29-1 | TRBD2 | CSVAGLAGYEQYF | TGCAGCGTTGCTGGACTAGCGGGATACGAGCAGTACTTC
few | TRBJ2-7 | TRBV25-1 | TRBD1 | CASSVPGTVGYEQYF | TGTGCCAGCAGTGTTCCCGGGACAGTTGGGTACGAGCAGTACTTC
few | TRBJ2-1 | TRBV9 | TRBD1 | CASSVVGQGVPGYNEQFF | TGTGCCAGCAGCGTAGTTGGACAGGGCGTCCCCGGCTACAATGAGCAGTTCTTC
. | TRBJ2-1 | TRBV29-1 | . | CSSKTGSPYNEQFF | TGCAGCTCGAAGACAGGTAGCCCCTACAATGAGCAGTTCTTC
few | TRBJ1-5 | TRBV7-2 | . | CASSLGQGQPQHF | TGTGCCAGCAGCTTAGGGCAGGGCCAGCCCCAGCATTTT
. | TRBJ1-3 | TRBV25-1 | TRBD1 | CASRGTGEGNTIYF | TGTGCCAGCAGGGGGACAGGGGAAGGAAACACCATATATTTT
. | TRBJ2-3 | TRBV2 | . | CASLRYPDTQYF | TGTGCCAGCCTAAGATACCCAGATACGCAGTATTTT
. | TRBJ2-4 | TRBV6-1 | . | CASSDNMRIAKNIQYF | TGTGCCAGCAGTGACAATATGAGGATAGCCAAAAACATTCAGTACTTC
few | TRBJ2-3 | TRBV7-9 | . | CASSSAGPWDTQYF | TGTGCCAGCAGCTCGGCCGGTCCCTGGGATACGCAGTATTTT
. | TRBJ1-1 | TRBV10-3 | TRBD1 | CAISAPDRGLSTEAFF | TGTGCCATCAGTGCCCCGGACAGGGGGCTCTCAACTGAAGCTTTCTTT
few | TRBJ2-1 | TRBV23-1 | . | CASSQPQGPSDNEQFF | TGCGCCAGCAGTCAACCTCAGGGCCCCTCGGATAATGAGCAGTTCTTC